This T cell receptor (beta chain) came from a study of CD8 T cells in Susac syndrome. General study points: In total CD8+ repertoires, sixteen Susac-specific public clones were found, and CD8+ TEMRA repertoires had 4 to 6. The study found that Susac CD8+ clonal expansion peaked in TEMRA cells and active patients.

A remark on this clonotype: Its antigen is still unknown.

The CDR3 extends over 14 amino acids. V lost 4 bases, J lost 6 bases, and 15 bases lay in between. CDR1 is MRHNA and CDR2 is SNTAGT in the germline V gene. Reverse transcription used 0.5 to 1 ug RNA and random hexamers. By means of immunoSEQ multiplex PCR, TCR beta CDR3 spanning 54 Vbeta and 13 Jbeta underwent amplification. TCRdb re-analysed the immunoSEQ multiplex PCR reads in MiXCR, keeping a single row per CDR3 protein. The sample has about 100,000 distinct CDR3 sequences, 95% seen once; the top ten hold roughly 0.29%. Source material: CD8+ T cells from PBMCs. The receptor was isolated from a human donor with Susac syndrome. The V and J genes are TRBV6-4 and TRBJ1-2, with D perhaps matching TRBD1 (6 bases). The CDR3 bases are TGTGCCAGCAGTGCCAGTGGACAGCAGCATGGCTACACCTTC. It codes for CASSASGQQHGYTF.